The clone carrying this TCR beta chain was detected a few times. Antigen: not known. With 0 bases removed from V and 2 bases from J, the gap between germline ends came to 8 bases. The germline CDR1 and CDR2 sequences are MNHEY and SVGAGI. The CDR3 has 14 residues. This entry comes from a study of CD8+ T cells in alopecia areata. Study outcomes and limitations: Under tofacitinib, fewer expanded CD8+ clones appeared among the top 100 scalp clones.

The treatment denotes: oral pan-JAK inhibitor, 5-10 mg twice daily. It was from PBMCs that CD4+ and CD8+ T cells were sorted. Sequencing relied on a cDNA template that was reverse transcribed from extracted RNA. Profiled with immunoSEQ multiplex PCR; TCRdb holds only in-frame clones, not every one. The sample holds fewer than 150,000 clones, roughly 82% seen once. The chain carries TRBV6-5 and TRBJ2-7, with D uncertain. This receptor was obtained from a human donor with alopecia areata. Sequenced here: CD8+ T cells sorted from blood, sampled at week 4, from a patient treated with tofacitinib. This chain's CDR3 is CASSYSAEPYEQYF. CDR3 sequence (DNA): TGTGCCAGCAGTTACTCGGCAGAGCCCTACGAGCAGTACTTC.